This TCR beta chain was recorded in a study of blood T cell repertoires in COVID-19. Some clones are missing from TCRdb's copy, which holds only in-frame ones; the method was immunoSEQ multiplex PCR. The sample lists roughly 200,000 clones, roughly 85% occurring once. The V gene lost 5 bases and the J gene lost 2 bases, with 20 bases spanning the gap. Per germline, CDR1 SGHTA and CDR2 FQGNSA. CDR3 size: 17 residues. The sample was PBMCs or T cells enriched from blood (not recorded which). The receptor's source is a man aged 40-55 years who had recovered from COVID-19. The chain links TRBV7-2 to TRBJ2-3; a weak D match, TRBD2 (8 bases). The CDR3 spells CASSALTGRGLTDTQYF. CDR3 coding DNA: TGTGCCAGCAGCGCCCTGACCGGGAGGGGGCTCACAGATACGCAGTATTTT.